Listed here are 28 T cell receptor beta chains from one sample, sequenced in a study of shared clonotypes between healthy human individuals. Libraries were prepared by immunoSEQ multiplex PCR; TCRdb keeps only in-frame clonotypes and omits some of them. The sample includes some 630,000 clones, approximately 96% seen only once; the top ten take approximately 0.1%. Naive CD8 cells lacked CD45RO and underwent positive selection for CCR7, leaving out terminally differentiated effector memory CD45RA+ cells. The specimen was naive CD8+ T cells sorted from blood. The receptors were gathered from a woman in her thirties in good health.

The chain is built from TRBV7-9 and TRBJ2-1; 7 positions match TRBD2. This CDR3 is built from 15 residues. V dropped 3 bases and J dropped 2; count of bases not matched to a gene: 4. Germline V CDR1 and CDR2: SEHNR, FQNEAQ (reference sequence). The CDR3 DNA follows: TGTGCCAGCAGCTTCCTAGCGGCCACCTACAATGAGCAGTTCTTC. Protein: CASSFLAATYNEQFF.

The gene calls are TRBV28 and TRBJ2-1; D is possibly TRBD2 (6 bases). This CDR3 region has 18 residues. Germline lookup yields CDR1 MDHEN and CDR2 SYDVKM. V shed 5 bases and J shed 2 bases, with 22 bases lying between them. In nucleotides, the CDR3 is TGTGCCAGCAGTACACTCCTAGCAGGTCGGGAGCCCTACAATGAGCAGTTCTTC. Protein: CASSTLLAGREPYNEQFF.

V and J are TRBV29-1 and TRBJ2-1, with TRBD2 matching 8 bases. V gave up 2 bases and J gave up 6 bases; unmatched junction bases: 12. The CDR3 runs to 16 residues. Germline V gene data show CDR1 as SQVTM and CDR2 as ANQGSEA. DNA for the CDR3: TGCAGCGTTGAAAGGGGGGAGGGACTAGTAGGCAATGAGCAGTTCTTC. Translating gives CSVERGEGLVGNEQFF.

CDR3 loop: CASRPWTGSYEQYF. The CDR3, as DNA: TGTGCCAGCAGACCGTGGACAGGGTCCTACGAGCAGTACTTC. The chain combines TRBV28 with TRBJ2-7; 8 bases match TRBD1. The CDR3 consists of 14 residues. Germline V gene lookup returns CDR1 MDHEN and CDR2 SYDVKM. V lost 6 bases and J lost 1; bases outside the gene matches: 5.

The CDR3 region is CATFPGMNTEAFF. The DNA for the CDR3 is TGTGCCACCTTCCCAGGGATGAACACTGAAGCTTTCTTT. The V and J genes are TRBV10-3 and TRBJ1-1; D is perhaps TRBD1 (5 bases). V dropped 10 bases and J dropped 0 bases, with 12 bases sitting between them. CDR3 length: 13 amino acids. Looked up from germline, CDR1 is ENHRY and CDR2 is SYGVKD.

The genes are TRBV28 and TRBJ2-7; TRBD2 matches at 10 bases. This CDR3 spans 15 amino acids. Germline V gene sequence: CDR1 MDHEN, CDR2 SYDVKM. After removal of 6 bases from V and 0 bases from J, the junction contained 5 bases not matched to a gene. In nucleotides, the CDR3 is TGTGCCAGCAGAGGACTAGCGGAGCGCTCCTACGAGCAGTACTTC. It specifies CASRGLAERSYEQYF.

This sequence joins TRBV13 and TRBJ2-1, with D possibly matching TRBD1 (8 bases). V lost 10 bases, J lost 8 bases, and 15 bases lay in between. The length of the CDR3 is 12 residues. Germline loops: CDR1 PRHDT, CDR2 FYEKMQ (reference sequence). CDR3 coding DNA: TGTGCCACCAGGACAGGGAGGGATGAGCAGTTCTTC. Translation gives CATRTGRDEQFF.

The chain couples TRBV21-1 to TRBJ1-2. TRBV21-1 is an annotated pseudogene. The CDR3 is made up of 16 amino acids. The CDR3 bases are TGTGCCAGCAGCACCGGGGGCGCGTTAACGGACTATGGCTACACCTTC. It encodes CASSTGGALTDYGYTF.

The CDR3 region is CASSVGLEQYF. The CDR3 DNA reads TGTGCCAGCAGTGTTGGGCTCGAGCAGTACTTC. This rearrangement joins TRBV27 to TRBJ2-7; D uncertain. The CDR3 runs to 11 residues. Trimming shortened V by 5 bases and J by 6 bases, and 8 bases separated the two germline ends. In germline, CDR1 is MNHEY, CDR2 SMNVEV (reference sequence).

V gene TRBV7-9 combines with J gene TRBJ1-1; a possible D gene is TRBD1 (5 bases). V was shortened by 8 bases and J by 6 bases, with 19 bases between the two germline ends. The CDR3 totals 14 residues. Per the germline V gene, CDR1 is SEHNR and CDR2 is FQNEAQ (reference sequence). CDR3: CASEFTGGAAEAFF. The CDR3 DNA is TGTGCCAGCGAATTTACTGGTGGGGCCGCTGAAGCTTTCTTT.

V is TRBV6-5 and J is TRBJ1-5; unclear D gene. The germline V gene encodes CDR1 MNHEY and CDR2 SVGAGI. The CDR3 contains 14 residues. V lost 0 bases and J 6 bases, leaving 9 bases between the germline ends. Here the CDR3 reads CASSYSRESQPQHF. The CDR3 DNA sequence: TGTGCCAGCAGTTACTCCCGGGAAAGTCAGCCCCAGCATTTT.

This sequence joins TRBV5-4 and TRBJ2-2; a possible D gene is TRBD2 (7 bases). Between the trimmed V and J ends, which lost 1 base and 3 bases, there was a span of 13 bases. The CDR3 is 16 residues long. Germline-derived CDR1 and CDR2 are SGHNT and YYREEE (reference sequence). The chain's CDR3 is CASSLRGAGDTGELFF. The CDR3 DNA sequence: TGTGCCAGCAGCTTGCGGGGGGCGGGAGACACCGGGGAGCTGTTTTTT.

The chain carries TRBV4-1 and TRBJ2-1, with 10 bases identical to TRBD2. V dropped 5 bases and J dropped 7; count of bases not matched to a gene: 11. CDR3 length: 16 residues. In germline, CDR1 is MGHRA, CDR2 YSYEKL. The CDR3 sequence is CASSANFRTSGNEQFF. The CDR3 DNA reads as TGCGCCAGCAGCGCAAATTTCCGGACTAGCGGAAATGAGCAGTTCTTC.

For this clone: Other DNA sequences in this specimen translate into the identical CDR3. V and J are TRBV13 and TRBJ2-5; no clear D. Germline CDR1 and CDR2: PRHDT and FYEKMQ (reference sequence). Trimming shortened V by 0 bases and J by 2 bases, and 4 bases separated the two germline ends. This CDR3 comprises 13 residues. The CDR3 spells CASSLGGQETQYF. In DNA, the CDR3 is TGTGCCAGCAGCTTAGGCGGACAAGAGACCCAGTACTTC.

The chain is built from TRBV7-2 and TRBJ2-1; D is uncertain. V was trimmed by 2 bases and J by 4 bases, leaving 9 bases between them. Germline V gene lookup returns CDR1 SGHTA and CDR2 FQGNSA. CDR3 length: 14 residues. The CDR3 DNA reads as TGTGCCAGCAGCTTATCTGACGCTTACAATGAGCAGTTCTTC. Translation: CASSLSDAYNEQFF.

Turning to this clone: The sample holds other DNA sequences that translate to the same CDR3. The genes are TRBV19 and TRBJ1-1; D remains ambiguous. V was shortened by 3 bases and J by 2 bases, with 7 bases between the two germline ends. Germline CDR1 reads LNHDA; CDR2 reads SQIVND (reference sequence). The CDR3 contains 13 residues. CDR3 sequence reads: CASSIGPNTEAFF. In nucleotides, the CDR3 is TGTGCCAGTAGTATCGGACCAAACACTGAAGCTTTCTTT.

The rearrangement links TRBV7-8 to TRBJ2-3; D may be TRBD1 or TRBD2 (5 bases each). CDR1 and CDR2 from the germline V gene are SGHVS and FQNEAQ. This CDR3 contains 13 residues. V was trimmed by 11 bases and J by 2 bases, leaving 14 bases between them. The CDR3 loop is CALTGLNTDTQYF. In nucleotides, the CDR3 is TGTGCCTTAACGGGGCTAAACACAGATACGCAGTATTTT.

V usage is TRBV27 and J usage is TRBJ2-1; TRBD2 matches 8 bases. Germline V gene lookup returns CDR1 MNHEY and CDR2 SMNVEV (reference sequence). The CDR3 extends over 15 amino acids. After removal of 2 bases from V and 8 bases from J, the junction contained 8 bases not matched to a gene. The CDR3 sequence: CASSLTGGPGDEQFF. DNA for the CDR3: TGTGCCAGCAGTTTAACGGGAGGGCCTGGGGATGAGCAGTTCTTC.

The chain employs TRBV19 and TRBJ2-2, with TRBD2 identical over 7 bases. Trimming cost V 5 bases and J 8 bases; bases outside gene matches: 8. CDR1 is LNHDA and CDR2 is SQIVND in the germline V gene (reference sequence). The CDR3 loop spans 14 amino acids. CDR3 residues: CASSSRTSPGELFF. CDR3 nucleotide sequence: TGTGCCAGTAGTTCCCGGACTAGTCCTGGGGAGCTGTTTTTT. Full variable domain (outside the CDR3, taken from reference TRBV19 and TRBJ2-2): DGGITQSPKYLFRKEGQNVTLSCEQNLNHDAMYWYRQDPGQGLRLIYYSQIVNDFQKGDIAEGYSVSREKKESFPLTVTSAQKNPTAFYLCASSSRTSPGELFFGEGSRLTVL.

J is TRBJ2-1 and V is TRBV5-1, with D possibly TRBD2 on 5 matching bases. Germline CDR1 SGHRS, CDR2 YFSETQ. The CDR3 sequence is 17 residues long. V was clipped by 1 base and J by 2 bases, with 16 bases between them. The CDR3 bases are TGCGCCAGCAGCTTGTATCGAGCGGAGGCAACCTACAATGAGCAGTTCTTC. Translation: CASSLYRAEATYNEQFF.

The CDR3 reads CASSQDLDSPYEQYF. As DNA, the CDR3 is TGCGCCAGCAGCCAAGATCTGGATTCCCCCTACGAGCAGTACTTC. The genes are TRBV4-1 and TRBJ2-5; no firm D call. The assigned J gene may be wrong: the sequence end matches TRBJ2-7 better. The CDR3 is made up of 15 amino acids. Germline V lookup: CDR1 MGHRA, CDR2 YSYEKL.

The gene calls are TRBV15 and TRBJ2-1, with 12 bases that match TRBD2. Germline V CDR1 and CDR2: LNHNV, YYDKDF (reference sequence). CDR3 length: 16 amino acids. V shed 4 bases, J shed 5 bases, and the junction held 6 bases outside the gene matches. In DNA, the CDR3 is TGTGCCACCAGCAAGGAGGGACTAGCGGGCAACAATGAGCAGTTCTTC. It codes for CATSKEGLAGNNEQFF.

The J gene is TRBJ1-2, the V gene TRBV5-4; 11 bases line up with TRBD1. The V gene's germline CDR1 is SGHNT and CDR2 YYREEE (reference sequence). V trimming: 3 bases; J trimming: 4 bases; junction bases outside the gene matches: 5. The CDR3 is made up of 15 amino acids. CDR3: CASSSRTGGVYGYTF. In nucleotides, the CDR3 is TGTGCCAGCAGCTCAAGGACAGGGGGCGTCTATGGCTACACCTTC.

The rearrangement uses TRBV29-1 and TRBJ2-2; TRBD1 is a possible D gene (5 bases). Germline CDR1 SQVTM, CDR2 ANQGSEA. The V gene lost 7 bases and the J gene lost 1 base, with 10 bases spanning the gap. This CDR3 spans 13 amino acids. The CDR3 DNA reads TGCAGCGCCCCCGACAGGAACACCGGGGAGCTGTTTTTT. This encodes CSAPDRNTGELFF.

The J gene is TRBJ2-7, the V gene TRBV27; D tentatively reads TRBD1 or TRBD2 (5 bases each). V shed 6 bases and J shed 2 bases, with 17 bases lying between them. The CDR3 runs 15 residues. Germline-derived CDR1 and CDR2 are MNHEY and SMNVEV (reference sequence). The CDR3 DNA follows: TGTGCCAGCAGACTAGGGGCAGCCGCAACCTACGAGCAGTACTTC. This gives the protein CASRLGAAATYEQYF.

The chain combines TRBV27 with TRBJ2-5; D assignment may be TRBD1 or TRBD2 (5 bases each). The tail of the sequence fits TRBJ2-7 better, so the J call may be wrong. Germline assignment: CDR1 MNHEY and CDR2 SMNVEV (reference sequence). The CDR3 runs to 14 residues. The CDR3 sequence: CASSSGRLSYEQYF. CDR3 sequence (DNA): TGTGCCAGCAGTTCGGGACGGTTGTCCTACGAGCAGTACTTC.

The DNA of the CDR3 is TGTGCCACCAGCAGAGAAGAAGGGTGGGCCGACCTCGAGCAGTACTTC. This sequence encodes CATSREEGWADLEQYF. The chain has TRBV15 and TRBJ2-7; D is unresolved. The V gene's germline CDR1 is LNHNV and CDR2 YYDKDF (reference sequence). Deletions cut 0 bases from V and 6 bases from J, with 18 bases between. There are 16 residues in the CDR3.

V is TRBV9 and J is TRBJ2-3; 9 bases are shared with TRBD1. This CDR3 is built from 15 residues. Trimming took 4 bases from V and 4 from J; bases not matched to a gene: 7. Germline CDR1 SGDLS, CDR2 YYNGEE. The CDR3 is CASSPGTGRADTQYF. The CDR3 nucleotides read TGTGCCAGCAGCCCAGGGACAGGGCGGGCAGATACGCAGTATTTT.